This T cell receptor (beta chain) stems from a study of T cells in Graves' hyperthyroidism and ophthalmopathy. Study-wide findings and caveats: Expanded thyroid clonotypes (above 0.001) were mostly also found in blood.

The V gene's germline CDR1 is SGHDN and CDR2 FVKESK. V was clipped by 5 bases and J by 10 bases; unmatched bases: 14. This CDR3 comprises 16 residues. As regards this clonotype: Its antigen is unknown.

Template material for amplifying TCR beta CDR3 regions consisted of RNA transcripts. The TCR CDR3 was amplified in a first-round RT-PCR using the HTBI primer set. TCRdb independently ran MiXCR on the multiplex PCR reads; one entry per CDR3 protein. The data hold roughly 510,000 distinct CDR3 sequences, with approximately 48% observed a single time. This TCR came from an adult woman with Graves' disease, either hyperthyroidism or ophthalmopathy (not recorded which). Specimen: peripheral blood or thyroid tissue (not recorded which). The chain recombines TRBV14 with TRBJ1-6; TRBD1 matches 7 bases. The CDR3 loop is CASSYRLTGTGSPLHF. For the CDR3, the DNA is TGTGCCAGCAGCTACCGATTGACAGGGACGGGATCACCCCTCCACTTT.